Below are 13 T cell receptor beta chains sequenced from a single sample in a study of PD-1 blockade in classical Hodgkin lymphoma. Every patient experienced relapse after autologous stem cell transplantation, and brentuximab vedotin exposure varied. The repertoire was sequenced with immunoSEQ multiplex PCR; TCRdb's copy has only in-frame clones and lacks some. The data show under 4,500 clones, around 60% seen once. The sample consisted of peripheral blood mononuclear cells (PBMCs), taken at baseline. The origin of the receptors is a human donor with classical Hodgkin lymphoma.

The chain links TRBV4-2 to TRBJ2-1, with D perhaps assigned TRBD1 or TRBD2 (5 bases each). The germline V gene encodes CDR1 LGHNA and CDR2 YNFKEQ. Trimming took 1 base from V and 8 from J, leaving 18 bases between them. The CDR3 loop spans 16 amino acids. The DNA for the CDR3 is TGTGCCAGCAGCCAAGTTTGGGACCTCCGGTGGGATGAGCAGTTCTTC. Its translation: CASSQVWDLRWDEQFF.

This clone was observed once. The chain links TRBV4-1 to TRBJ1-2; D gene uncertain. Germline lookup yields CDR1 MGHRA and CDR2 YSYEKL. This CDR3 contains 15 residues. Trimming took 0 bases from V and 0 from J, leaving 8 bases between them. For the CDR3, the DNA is TGCGCCAGCAGCCAAGAACGACATACTAACTATGGCTACACCTTC. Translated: CASSQERHTNYGYTF.

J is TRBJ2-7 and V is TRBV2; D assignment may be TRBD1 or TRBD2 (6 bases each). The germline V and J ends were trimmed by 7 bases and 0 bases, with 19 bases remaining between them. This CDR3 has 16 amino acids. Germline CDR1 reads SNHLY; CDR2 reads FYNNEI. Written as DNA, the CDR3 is TGTGCCAGCACCCCTGGGTGGGGGGCCCCCTCCTACGAGCAGTACTTC. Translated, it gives CASTPGWGAPSYEQYF. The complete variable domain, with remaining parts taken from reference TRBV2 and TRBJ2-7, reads EPEVTQTPSHQVTQMGQEVILRCVPISNHLYFYWYRQILGQKVEFLVSFYNNEISEKSEIFDDQFSVERPDGSNFTLKIRSTKLEDSAMYFCASTPGWGAPSYEQYFGPGTRLTVT.

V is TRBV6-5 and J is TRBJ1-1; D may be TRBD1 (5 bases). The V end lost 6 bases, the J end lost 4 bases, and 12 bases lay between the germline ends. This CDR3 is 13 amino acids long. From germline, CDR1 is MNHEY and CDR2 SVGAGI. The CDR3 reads CASSHGGGTEAFF. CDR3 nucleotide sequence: TGTGCCAGCAGCCACGGGGGGGGCACTGAAGCTTTCTTT.

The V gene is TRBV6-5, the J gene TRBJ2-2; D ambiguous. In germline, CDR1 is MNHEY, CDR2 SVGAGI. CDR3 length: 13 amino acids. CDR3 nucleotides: TGTGCTATGCGAGGTTCGAACACCGGGGAGCTGTTTTTT. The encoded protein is CAMRGSNTGELFF.

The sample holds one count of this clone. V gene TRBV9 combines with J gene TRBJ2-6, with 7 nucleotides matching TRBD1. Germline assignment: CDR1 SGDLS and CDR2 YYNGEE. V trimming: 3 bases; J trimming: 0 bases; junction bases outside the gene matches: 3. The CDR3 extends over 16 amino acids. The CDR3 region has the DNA TGTGCCAGCAGCGGGGGACAGATCTCTGGGGCCAACGTCCTGACTTTC. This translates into CASSGGQISGANVLTF.

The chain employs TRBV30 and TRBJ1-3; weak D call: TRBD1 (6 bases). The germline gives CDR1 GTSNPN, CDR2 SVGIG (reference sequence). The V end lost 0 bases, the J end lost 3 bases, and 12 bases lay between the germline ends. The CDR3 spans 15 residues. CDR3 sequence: CAWSVPARGGNTIYF. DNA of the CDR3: TGTGCCTGGAGTGTACCGGCCAGGGGTGGAAACACCATATATTTT. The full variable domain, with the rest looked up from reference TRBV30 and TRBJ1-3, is SQTIHQWPATLVQPVGSPLSLECTVEGTSNPNLYWYRQAAGRGLQLLFYSVGIGQISSEVPQNLSASRPQDRQFILSSKKLLLSDSGFYLCAWSVPARGGNTIYFGEGSWLTVV.

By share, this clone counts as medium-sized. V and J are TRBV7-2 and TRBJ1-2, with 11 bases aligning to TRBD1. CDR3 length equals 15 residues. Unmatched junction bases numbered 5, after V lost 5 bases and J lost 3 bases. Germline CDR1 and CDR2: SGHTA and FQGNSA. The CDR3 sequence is CASSDPGQGDYGYTF. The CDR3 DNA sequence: TGTGCCAGCAGCGACCCGGGACAGGGGGACTATGGCTACACCTTC.

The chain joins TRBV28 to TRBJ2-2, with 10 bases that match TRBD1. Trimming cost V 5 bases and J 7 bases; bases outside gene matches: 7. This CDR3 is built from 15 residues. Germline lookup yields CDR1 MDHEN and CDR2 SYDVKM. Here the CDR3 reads CASSPGTGAVGELFF. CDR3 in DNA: TGTGCCAGCAGTCCGGGGACAGGGGCGGTCGGGGAGCTGTTTTTT.

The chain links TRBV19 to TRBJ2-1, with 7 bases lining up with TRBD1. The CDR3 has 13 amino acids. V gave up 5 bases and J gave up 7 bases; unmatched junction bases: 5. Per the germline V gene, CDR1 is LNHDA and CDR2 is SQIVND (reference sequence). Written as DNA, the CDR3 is TGTGCCAGTAGTCACAGGGGCGGGAATGAGCAGTTCTTC. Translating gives CASSHRGGNEQFF.

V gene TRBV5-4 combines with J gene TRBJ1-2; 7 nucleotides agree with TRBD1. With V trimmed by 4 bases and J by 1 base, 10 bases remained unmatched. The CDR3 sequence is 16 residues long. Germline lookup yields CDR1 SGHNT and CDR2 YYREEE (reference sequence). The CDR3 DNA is TGTGCCAGCAGCGCTGAACAGGGGAGATATAACTATGGCTACACCTTC. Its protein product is CASSAEQGRYNYGYTF.

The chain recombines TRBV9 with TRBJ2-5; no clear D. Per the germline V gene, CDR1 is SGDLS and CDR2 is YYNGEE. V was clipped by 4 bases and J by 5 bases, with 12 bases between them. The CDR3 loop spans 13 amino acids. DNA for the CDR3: TGTGCCAGCAGCCCGCGTTATGTGGAGACCCAGTACTTC. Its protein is CASSPRYVETQYF.

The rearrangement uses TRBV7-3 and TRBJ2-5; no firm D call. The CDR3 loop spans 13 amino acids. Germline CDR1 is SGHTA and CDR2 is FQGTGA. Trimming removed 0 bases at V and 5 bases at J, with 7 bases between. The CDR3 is CASSLTSAETQYF. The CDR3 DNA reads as TGTGCCAGCAGCTTAACGAGTGCGGAGACCCAGTACTTC.